This entry is about one TCR beta chain. This sample was taken from a study of blood T cell repertoires in COVID-19. As for the study in general: Donors in the United States, Italy and Spain gave samples during acute or convalescent COVID-19.

Profiled with immunoSEQ multiplex PCR; TCRdb holds only in-frame clones, not every one. The sample yields 650,000 to 800,000 clones, 70% to 90% seen once. The CDR3 runs 14 residues. The junction had 11 bases not matched to a gene; V was cut back by 4 bases and J by 9 bases. In germline, CDR1 is SQVTM, CDR2 ANQGSEA. The genes are TRBV29-1 and TRBJ2-1; TRBD2 aligns across 8 bases. The sequencing sample was made of peripheral blood. The origin of this receptor is a woman between 18 and 30 years old with acute or convalescent COVID-19. The CDR3 loop reads CSVGDSGEFIEQFF. In DNA, the CDR3 is TGCAGCGTTGGAGATAGCGGGGAATTTATTGAGCAGTTCTTC.